The 32 T cell receptor beta chains given below trace back to one sample, sequenced in a study of blood T cell repertoires in COVID-19. Here immunoSEQ multiplex PCR was the method, and the copy in TCRdb shows in-frame clones only, minus some. In the table there are roughly 180,000 clones, over 80% of which are singletons. The sequenced material came from PBMCs or T cells enriched from blood (not recorded which). All receptors come from a woman aged 45 to 65 who had recovered from COVID-19.

This clone has only one observation. This chain links TRBV21-1 with TRBJ1-4. TRBV21-1 is a documented pseudogene. The CDR3 spans 19 residues. The CDR3 coding sequence is TGTGCCAGCAGCTATCACAGCAGCAGTCCTCGGGGTGACAATGAAAAACTGTTTTTT. Its protein is CASSYHSSSPRGDNEKLFF.

The rearrangement uses TRBV7-2 and TRBJ2-2; D might be TRBD1 (6 bases). Germline loops: CDR1 SGHTA, CDR2 FQGNSA. This CDR3 contains 17 residues. V lost 5 bases and J lost 3, with 19 bases in between. CDR3 region: CASSPYRAGVDTGELFF. CDR3 coding DNA: TGTGCCAGCAGCCCCTACAGGGCGGGTGTGGACACCGGGGAGCTGTTTTTT.

The chain uses TRBV23-1 and TRBJ2-7; 8 bases fit TRBD1. TRBV23-1 is recorded as an ORF, its role being uncertain. This CDR3 spans 16 amino acids. J lost 4 bases, V lost 0 bases, and 8 bases had no gene match. This chain's CDR3 is CASSQSTTGGLYEQYV. The CDR3 DNA is TGCGCCAGCAGTCAATCTACCACAGGGGGGTTATACGAGCAGTACGTC.

V gene TRBV19 combines with J gene TRBJ2-1, with TRBD2 matching 7 bases. The CDR3 is 13 residues long. Germline-derived CDR1 and CDR2 are LNHDA and SQIVND (reference sequence). V shed 6 bases, J shed 5 bases, and the junction held 4 bases outside the gene matches. The CDR3 region is CASRSGVNNEQFF. CDR3 DNA: TGTGCCAGTAGAAGCGGGGTGAACAATGAGCAGTTCTTC.

The chain is built from TRBV18 and TRBJ2-3, with no clear D. Trimming pared 6 bases from V and 3 bases from J, leaving 4 bases between. Germline V lookup: CDR1 KGHSH, CDR2 LQKENI. The CDR3 has 11 amino acids. The CDR3 spells CASSNTDTQYF. The DNA of the CDR3 is TGTGCCAGCTCCAATACAGATACGCAGTATTTT.

The V gene is TRBV28, the J gene TRBJ1-5, with no clear D. V was cut by 3 bases and J by 5 bases, with 23 bases left in between. CDR3 size: 18 residues. Germline-derived CDR1 and CDR2 are MDHEN and SYDVKM. The CDR3 nucleotides are TGTGCCAGCAGTTTTAGTCAAGGGTTGGGAGGGTTAGATCAGCCCCAGCATTTT. It encodes CASSFSQGLGGLDQPQHF.

The chain links TRBV19 to TRBJ2-5, with 10 nucleotides matching TRBD2. The germline gives CDR1 LNHDA, CDR2 SQIVND (reference sequence). V was clipped by 1 base and J by 5 bases; unmatched bases: 7. The CDR3 is 16 residues long. The CDR3 nucleotides read TGTGCCAGTAGTATAGGCCTAGCGGGAGCAGGGGAGACCCAGTACTTC. Encoded protein: CASSIGLAGAGETQYF.

The V call is TRBV24-1, the J call TRBJ2-7, with no clear D. The length of the CDR3 is 12 residues. CDR1 and CDR2 (germline): KGHDR, SFDVKD. The ends were cut back, 9 bases at V and 5 bases at J, with 13 bases in the middle. Here the CDR3 DNA reads TGTGCCACCCCCAGTTCTGTGAACGAGCAGTACGTC. This translates into CATPSSVNEQYV.

The chain links TRBV30 to TRBJ1-5; weak D call: TRBD1 (6 bases). Trimming cost V 3 bases and J 0 bases, with 12 bases left between them. The CDR3 contains 15 residues. CDR1 is GTSNPN, CDR2 SVGIG, per germline (reference sequence). In nucleotides, the CDR3 is TGTGCCTGGAGGCTGCAGGGGAGTAGCAATCAGCCCCAGCATTTT. Its translation is CAWRLQGSSNQPQHF. Full variable domain (outside the CDR3, taken from reference TRBV30 and TRBJ1-5): SQTIHQWPATLVQPVGSPLSLECTVEGTSNPNLYWYRQAAGRGLQLLFYSVGIGQISSEVPQNLSASRPQDRQFILSSKKLLLSDSGFYLCAWRLQGSSNQPQHFGDGTRLSIL.

V gene TRBV11-2 combines with J gene TRBJ2-3; D is uncertain. This CDR3 spans 12 amino acids. Germline V gene lookup returns CDR1 SGHAT and CDR2 FQNNGV. V lost 4 bases, J lost 2 bases, and 4 bases lay in between. In nucleotides, the CDR3 is TGTGCCAGCAGCTCCAACACAGATACGCAGTATTTT. Translation: CASSSNTDTQYF. The complete variable domain, with remaining parts taken from reference TRBV11-2 and TRBJ2-3, reads EAGVAQSPRYKIIEKRQSVAFWCNPISGHATLYWYQQILGQGPKLLIQFQNNGVVDDSQLPKDRFSAERLKGVDSTLKIQPAKLEDSAVYLCASSSNTDTQYFGPGTRLTVL.

The chain combines TRBV5-4 with TRBJ1-2; 7 bases are a match to TRBD1. CDR1 is SGHNT, CDR2 YYREEE, per germline (reference sequence). This CDR3 spans 11 amino acids. Trimming took 4 bases from V and 7 from J; bases not matched to a gene: 1. CDR3 sequence reads: CASSAGGGYTF. The CDR3 coding sequence is TGTGCCAGCAGCGCAGGGGGTGGCTACACCTTC.

The rearrangement uses TRBV9 and TRBJ1-4; D gene unclear. CDR1 and CDR2 (germline): SGDLS, YYNGEE. Trimming cost V 0 bases and J 6 bases, with 9 bases left between them. This CDR3 region has 14 residues. The DNA of the CDR3 is TGTGCCAGCAGCGTAGGGGAGTTAGATGAAAAACTGTTTTTT. Amino acid sequence: CASSVGELDEKLFF.

V is TRBV6-5 and J is TRBJ2-7; TRBD1 matches at 9 bases. CDR3 length: 11 amino acids. In germline, CDR1 is MNHEY, CDR2 SVGAGI. J lost 4 bases, V lost 8 bases, and 0 bases had no gene match. CDR3 DNA sequence: TGTGCCAGCGGGACAGGGTACGAGCAGTACGTC. Its protein is CASGTGYEQYV.

CDR3 region: CASTTGTGTNEQYV. The CDR3 DNA reads as TGTGCCAGCACCACCGGGACAGGGACCAACGAGCAGTACGTC. This chain connects TRBV28 to TRBJ2-7; TRBD1 agrees at 9 bases. Germline CDR1 MDHEN, CDR2 SYDVKM. The trim removed 7 bases at V and 5 bases at J, leaving 9 bases unmatched. The CDR3 totals 14 residues.

The chain carries TRBV7-6 and TRBJ2-6, with 7 bases matching TRBD1. The CDR3 has 17 residues. Germline trimming cut 5 bases from V and 0 bases from J; bases unmatched to any gene: 7. Germline CDR1 SGHVS, CDR2 FNYEAQ. The CDR3 DNA reads TGTGCCAGCAGCCCAAGGGACAGAAGCTCTGGGGCCAACGTCCTGACTTTC. This gives the protein CASSPRDRSSGANVLTF.

This sequence joins TRBV23-1 and TRBJ1-1, with 10 bases matching TRBD1. TRBV23-1 is given ORF status, its function remaining uncertain. V lost 0 bases to trimming and J lost 0 bases; unmatched junction nucleotides: 10. This CDR3 region has 19 residues. The CDR3 is CASSQSIGPDRGVNTEAFF. The CDR3 DNA is TGCGCCAGCAGTCAATCCATCGGGCCGGACAGGGGGGTGAACACTGAAGCTTTCTTT.

CDR3 in DNA: TGCGCCAGCAGTGAGTCCTCGGGACAGGGCTATGGCTACACCTTC. This sequence encodes CASSESSGQGYGYTF. The chain joins TRBV10-2 to TRBJ1-2; TRBD1 aligns across 9 bases. The germline V gene has CDR1 WSHSY and CDR2 SAAADI. CDR3 size: 15 residues. V lost 0 bases to trimming and J lost 4 bases; unmatched junction nucleotides: 3.

This rearrangement joins TRBV10-3 to TRBJ1-1; possibly TRBD1 for D (5 bases). V gave up 8 bases and J gave up 0 bases, with 7 bases separating them. CDR1 and CDR2 (germline): ENHRY, SYGVKD. There are 12 residues in the CDR3. CDR3 region: CAIGGVNTEAFF. Written as DNA, the CDR3 is TGTGCCATCGGAGGGGTGAACACTGAAGCTTTCTTT.

The V call is TRBV7-8, the J call TRBJ1-1; no clear D gene. Germline V gene lookup returns CDR1 SGHVS and CDR2 FQNEAQ. The CDR3 length is 14 residues. The germline V and J ends were trimmed by 5 bases and 2 bases, with 12 bases remaining between them. CDR3 coding DNA: TGTGCCAGCAGCCGGACTCGCGATAACACTGAAGCTTTCTTT. The encoded protein is CASSRTRDNTEAFF.

The chain recombines TRBV27 with TRBJ1-2; maybe TRBD1 (6 bases). This CDR3 spans 16 amino acids. V lost 5 bases, J lost 3 bases, and 19 bases lay in between. Germline CDR1 and CDR2: MNHEY and SMNVEV (reference sequence). This CDR3 reads CASSPSDTRGDYGYTF. The CDR3 DNA reads as TGTGCCAGCAGTCCGTCCGATACCAGGGGCGACTATGGCTACACCTTC.

V and J are TRBV19 and TRBJ1-5, with D possibly matching TRBD1 (5 bases). Germline loops: CDR1 LNHDA, CDR2 SQIVND (reference sequence). V lost 3 bases, J lost 3 bases, and 24 bases lay in between. The CDR3 sequence is 19 residues long. CDR3 in DNA: TGTGCCAGTAGTATTTTCTCGAAGGGGTTTGGCAGAAACAATCAGCCCCAGCATTTT. Its protein product is CASSIFSKGFGRNNQPQHF. The variable domain in full, with the rest retrieved from reference TRBV19 and TRBJ1-5, is DGGITQSPKYLFRKEGQNVTLSCEQNLNHDAMYWYRQDPGQGLRLIYYSQIVNDFQKGDIAEGYSVSREKKESFPLTVTSAQKNPTAFYLCASSIFSKGFGRNNQPQHFGDGTRLSIL.

The chain links TRBV15 to TRBJ1-2; 7 positions match TRBD1. Unmatched junction bases numbered 8, after V lost 5 bases and J lost 2 bases. CDR3 length: 15 residues. Looked up from germline, CDR1 is LNHNV and CDR2 is YYDKDF (reference sequence). The CDR3 DNA reads as TGTGCCACCAGCGGCCTCAGGGGGTCGAACTATGGCTACACCTTC. Protein product: CATSGLRGSNYGYTF.

V usage is TRBV12-5 and J usage is TRBJ1-5; 7 bases match TRBD1. Germline assignment: CDR1 LGHNT and CDR2 FRNRAP. CDR3 length: 13 residues. Unmatched junction bases numbered 5, after V lost 7 bases and J lost 5 bases. The chain's CDR3 is CASDVDRDQPQHF. The CDR3 nucleotides read TGTGCTAGTGACGTAGACAGGGATCAGCCCCAGCATTTT.

The chain recombines TRBV6-2 or TRBV6-3 with TRBJ1-1; 7 bases fit TRBD1. V lost 6 bases, J lost 7 bases, and 5 bases stayed unmatched. The CDR3 sequence is 12 residues long. CDR1 is MNHEY and CDR2 is SVGEGT in the germline V gene. CDR3 DNA sequence: TGTGCCAGCAGCCCACAGGGGTATGAAGCTTTCTTT. Translating gives CASSPQGYEAFF.

The CDR3 nucleotides are TGTGCCAGCCTCAAACTAGCCTACCAAGAGACCCAGTACTTC. This sequence encodes CASLKLAYQETQYF. The chain couples TRBV7-9 to TRBJ2-5, with D perhaps TRBD2 (6 bases). This CDR3 comprises 14 residues. Trimming left V 8 bases short and J 0 bases short, with 13 bases between. Per germline, CDR1 SEHNR and CDR2 FQNEAQ (reference sequence).

The rearrangement joins TRBV27 to TRBJ2-1, with D possibly TRBD1 on 5 matching bases. Germline V gene sequence: CDR1 MNHEY, CDR2 SMNVEV (reference sequence). The CDR3 is 14 residues long. The ends were cut back, 4 bases at V and 1 base at J, with 8 bases in the middle. Here the CDR3 DNA reads TGTGCCAGCAGTTCCAGGGTATCCTACAATGAGCAGTTCTTC. Its translation: CASSSRVSYNEQFF.

This clone was observed a handful of times. This chain uses TRBV27 with TRBJ2-5, with 9 bases matching TRBD1. Per the germline V gene, CDR1 is MNHEY and CDR2 is SMNVEV (reference sequence). The V and J ends lost 4 bases and 4 bases, in that order; junction bases with no gene match: 19. This CDR3 region has 19 residues. CDR3 coding DNA: TGTGCCAGCAGTTCAATGACCATGATACCGGGACAGGGATTAGAGACCCAGTACTTC. It yields the protein CASSSMTMIPGQGLETQYF.

This rearrangement joins TRBV7-8 to TRBJ1-2; 9 bases agree with TRBD1. V was pared by 5 bases and J by 7 bases, with 8 bases of the junction left unmatched. The CDR3 extends over 14 amino acids. Germline V CDR1 and CDR2: SGHVS, FQNEAQ. The CDR3 sequence: CASSPRTGAGGYTF. Here the CDR3 DNA reads TGTGCCAGCAGCCCCCGGACAGGGGCGGGTGGCTACACCTTC.

The genes are TRBV3-1 (or the pseudogene TRBV3-2) and TRBJ1-1; D is possibly TRBD1 (6 bases). Germline V gene data show CDR1 as LGHDT and CDR2 as YNNKEL (reference sequence). V lost 4 bases, J lost 4 bases, and 10 bases lay in between. This CDR3 is built from 13 residues. This chain's CDR3 is CASSRRGATEAFF. DNA of the CDR3: TGTGCCAGCAGCCGCCGGGGGGCCACTGAAGCTTTCTTT.

V and J are TRBV6-1 and TRBJ1-6; D remains unclear. Trimming took off 3 bases at V and 10 bases at J, with 10 bases between the two ends. Germline CDR1 is MNHNS and CDR2 is SASEGT. This CDR3 has 13 amino acids. The chain's CDR3 is CASSDLSGSPLHF. DNA of the CDR3: TGTGCCAGCAGTGATTTAAGCGGCTCACCCCTCCACTTT.

The V call is TRBV29-1, the J call TRBJ1-5; the D is unclear. The CDR3 has 13 residues. V lost 4 bases and J 5 bases, leaving 12 bases between the germline ends. Germline lookup yields CDR1 SQVTM and CDR2 ANQGSEA. This CDR3 is CSVARNQDQPQHF. In nucleotides, the CDR3 is TGCAGCGTTGCCAGGAACCAGGATCAGCCCCAGCATTTT.

The rearrangement links TRBV6-5 to TRBJ1-5; 7 positions agree with TRBD1. Germline V gene sequence: CDR1 MNHEY, CDR2 SVGAGI. V lost 5 bases and J lost 7; bases outside the gene matches: 8. This CDR3 is built from 14 residues. Here the CDR3 reads CASSLQGVGQPQHF. CDR3 nucleotide sequence: TGTGCCAGCAGTCTTCAGGGGGTAGGGCAGCCCCAGCATTTT.